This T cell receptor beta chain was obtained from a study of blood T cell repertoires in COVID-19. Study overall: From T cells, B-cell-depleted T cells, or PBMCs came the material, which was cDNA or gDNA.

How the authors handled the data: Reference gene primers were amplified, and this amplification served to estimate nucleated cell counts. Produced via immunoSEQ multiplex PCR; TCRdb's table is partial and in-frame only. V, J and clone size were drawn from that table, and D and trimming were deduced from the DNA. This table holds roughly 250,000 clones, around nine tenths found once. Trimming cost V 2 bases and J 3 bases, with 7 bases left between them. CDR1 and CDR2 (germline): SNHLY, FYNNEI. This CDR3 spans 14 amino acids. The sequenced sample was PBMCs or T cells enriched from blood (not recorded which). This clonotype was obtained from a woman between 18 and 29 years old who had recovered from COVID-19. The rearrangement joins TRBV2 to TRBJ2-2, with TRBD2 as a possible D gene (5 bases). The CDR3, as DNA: TGTGCCAGCAGTGAACAGAGGGACACCGGGGAGCTGTTTTTT. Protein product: CASSEQRDTGELFF.